This T cell receptor (beta chain) was captured by sequencing in a study of T cells after yellow fever vaccination. Study in general: Low-cell-number fractions underwent preparation using SMART-Seq v4 Ultra Low Input.

V was cut by 0 bases and J by 2 bases, with 9 bases left in between. Germline V gives CDR1 SGHRS, CDR2 YFSETQ. The length of the CDR3 is 14 residues. The 5'RACE template-switching step produced TCR cDNA and added a universal primer site and UMIs. TCRdb recomputed calls from the 5' RACE reads with MiXCR, one row per CDR3 protein. The table records roughly 310,000 distinct CDR3 sequences, around 4% of them present only once. This clonotype was observed at least ten times. This receptor was obtained from a man aged 18 to 30 who received the YFV17D yellow fever vaccine. The sample here was PBMCs, taken on the day of the yellow fever booster vaccination. The gene calls are TRBV5-1 and TRBJ2-7; TRBD1 is a possible D gene (5 bases). CDR3 in DNA: TGCGCCAGCAGCTTGGCGGAAGGGGCCTACGAGCAGTACGTC. It yields the protein CASSLAEGAYEQYV.